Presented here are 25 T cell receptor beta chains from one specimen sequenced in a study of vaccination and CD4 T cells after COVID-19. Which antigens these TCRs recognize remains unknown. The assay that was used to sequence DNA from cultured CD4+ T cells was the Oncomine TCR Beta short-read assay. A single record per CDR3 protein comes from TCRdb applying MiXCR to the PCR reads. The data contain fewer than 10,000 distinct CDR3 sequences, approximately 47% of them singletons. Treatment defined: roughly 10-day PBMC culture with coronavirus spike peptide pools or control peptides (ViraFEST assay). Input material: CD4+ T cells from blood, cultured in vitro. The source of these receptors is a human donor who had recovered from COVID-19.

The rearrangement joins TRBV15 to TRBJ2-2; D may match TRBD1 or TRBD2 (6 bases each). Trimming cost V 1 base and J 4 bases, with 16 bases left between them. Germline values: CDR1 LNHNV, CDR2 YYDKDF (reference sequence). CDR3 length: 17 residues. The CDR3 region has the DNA TGTGCCACCAGCAGAGTCGGGGGCAGGGGTGCCACCGGGGAGCTGTTTTTT. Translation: CATSRVGGRGATGELFF.

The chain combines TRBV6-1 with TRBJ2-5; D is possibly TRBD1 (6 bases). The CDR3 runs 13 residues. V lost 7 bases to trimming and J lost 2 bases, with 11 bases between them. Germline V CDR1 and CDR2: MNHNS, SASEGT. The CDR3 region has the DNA TGTGCCAGCACCAGGGACACGCAAGAGACCCAGTACTTC. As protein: CASTRDTQETQYF.

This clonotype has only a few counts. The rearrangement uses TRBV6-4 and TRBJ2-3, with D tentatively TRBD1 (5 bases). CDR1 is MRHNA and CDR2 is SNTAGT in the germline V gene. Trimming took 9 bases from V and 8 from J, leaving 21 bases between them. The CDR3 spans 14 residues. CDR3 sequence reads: CARPGHGILGTQYF. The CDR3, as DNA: TGTGCCAGGCCTGGACACGGAATATTGGGTACGCAGTATTTT.

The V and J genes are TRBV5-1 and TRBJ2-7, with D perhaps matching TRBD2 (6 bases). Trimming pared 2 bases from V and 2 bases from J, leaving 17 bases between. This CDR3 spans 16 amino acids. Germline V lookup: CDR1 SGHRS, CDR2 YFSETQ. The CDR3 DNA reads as TGCGCCAGCAGCTTAGTGGGGGGTGGGGCCACCTACGAGCAGTACTTC. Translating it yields CASSLVGGGATYEQYF.

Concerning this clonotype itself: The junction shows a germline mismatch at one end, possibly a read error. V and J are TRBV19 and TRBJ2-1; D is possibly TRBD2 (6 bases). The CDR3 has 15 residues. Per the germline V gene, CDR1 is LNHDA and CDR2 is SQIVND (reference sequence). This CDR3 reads CAGSMEGYIPNEQFF. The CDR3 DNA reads TGTGCCGGTAGTATGGAGGGCTACATACCCAATGAGCAGTTCTTC. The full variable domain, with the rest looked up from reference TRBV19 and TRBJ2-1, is DGGITQSPKYLFRKEGQNVTLSCEQNLNHDAMYWYRQDPGQGLRLIYYSQIVNDFQKGDIAEGYSVSREKKESFPLTVTSAQKNPTAFYLCAGSMEGYIPNEQFFGPGTRLTVL.

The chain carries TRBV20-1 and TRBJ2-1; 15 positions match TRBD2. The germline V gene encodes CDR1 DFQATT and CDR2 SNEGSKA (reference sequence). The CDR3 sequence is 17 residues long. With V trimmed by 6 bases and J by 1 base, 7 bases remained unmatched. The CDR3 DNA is TGCAGTGCCCCGGGACTAGCGGGGGGCCTATCCTACAATGAGCAGTTCTTC. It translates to CSAPGLAGGLSYNEQFF.

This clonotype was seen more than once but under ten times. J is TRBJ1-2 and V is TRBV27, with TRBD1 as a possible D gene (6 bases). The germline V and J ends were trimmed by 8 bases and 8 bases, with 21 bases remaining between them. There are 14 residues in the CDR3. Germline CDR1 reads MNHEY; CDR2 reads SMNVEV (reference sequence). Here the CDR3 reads CASRQWTDFEGYTF. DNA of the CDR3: TGTGCCAGCCGTCAATGGACAGACTTCGAAGGCTACACCTTC.

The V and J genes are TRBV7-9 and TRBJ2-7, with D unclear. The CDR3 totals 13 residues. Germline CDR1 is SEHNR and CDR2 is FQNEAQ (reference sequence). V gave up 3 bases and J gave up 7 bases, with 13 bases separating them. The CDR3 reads CASSFTDLGEQYF. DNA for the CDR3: TGTGCCAGCAGCTTTACAGATCTTGGAGAGCAGTACTTC.

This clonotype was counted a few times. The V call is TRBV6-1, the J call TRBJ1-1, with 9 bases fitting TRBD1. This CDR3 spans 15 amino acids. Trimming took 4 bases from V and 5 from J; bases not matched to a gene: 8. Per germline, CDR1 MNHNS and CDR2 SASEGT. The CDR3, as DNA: TGTGCCAGCAGTGTCATTCCGGGACAGGGAACTGAAGCTTTCTTT. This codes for CASSVIPGQGTEAFF.

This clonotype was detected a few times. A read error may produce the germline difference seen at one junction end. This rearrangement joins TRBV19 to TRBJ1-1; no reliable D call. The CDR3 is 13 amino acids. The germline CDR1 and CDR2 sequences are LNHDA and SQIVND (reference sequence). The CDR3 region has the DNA TGTGTCAGTACACGACGGGAGAACACTGAAGCTTTCTTT. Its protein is CVSTRRENTEAFF.

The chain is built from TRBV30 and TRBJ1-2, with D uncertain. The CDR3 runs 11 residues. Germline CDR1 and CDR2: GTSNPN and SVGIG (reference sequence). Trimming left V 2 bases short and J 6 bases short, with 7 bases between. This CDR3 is CAWSPRDGYTF. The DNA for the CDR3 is TGTGCCTGGAGTCCTCGGGATGGCTACACCTTC.

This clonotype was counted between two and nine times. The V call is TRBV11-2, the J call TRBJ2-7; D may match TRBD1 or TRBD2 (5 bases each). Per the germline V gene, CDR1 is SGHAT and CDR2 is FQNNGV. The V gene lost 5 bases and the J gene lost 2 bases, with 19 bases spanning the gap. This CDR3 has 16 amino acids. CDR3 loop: CASSPGPMGTTYEQYF. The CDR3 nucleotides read TGTGCCAGCAGCCCCGGGCCTATGGGGACCACCTACGAGCAGTACTTC. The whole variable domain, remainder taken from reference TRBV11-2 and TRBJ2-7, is EAGVAQSPRYKIIEKRQSVAFWCNPISGHATLYWYQQILGQGPKLLIQFQNNGVVDDSQLPKDRFSAERLKGVDSTLKIQPAKLEDSAVYLCASSPGPMGTTYEQYFGPGTRLTVT.

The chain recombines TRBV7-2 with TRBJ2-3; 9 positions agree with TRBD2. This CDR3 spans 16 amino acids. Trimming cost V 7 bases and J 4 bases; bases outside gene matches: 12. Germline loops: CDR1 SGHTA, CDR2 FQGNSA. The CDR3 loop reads CASKRRASGASDTQYF. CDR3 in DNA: TGTGCCAGCAAGCGACGGGCTAGCGGGGCGTCAGATACGCAGTATTTT.

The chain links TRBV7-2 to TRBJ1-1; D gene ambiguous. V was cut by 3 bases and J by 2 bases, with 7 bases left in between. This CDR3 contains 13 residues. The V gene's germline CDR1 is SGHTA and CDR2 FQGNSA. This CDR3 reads CASSLVVNTEAFF. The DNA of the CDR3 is TGTGCCAGCAGCTTGGTTGTCAACACTGAAGCTTTCTTT.

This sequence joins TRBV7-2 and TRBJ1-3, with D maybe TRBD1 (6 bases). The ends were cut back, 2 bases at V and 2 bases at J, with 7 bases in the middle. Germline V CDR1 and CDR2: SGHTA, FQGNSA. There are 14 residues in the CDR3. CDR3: CASSLKGAGNTIYF. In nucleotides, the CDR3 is TGTGCCAGCAGCTTAAAGGGGGCTGGAAACACCATATATTTT.

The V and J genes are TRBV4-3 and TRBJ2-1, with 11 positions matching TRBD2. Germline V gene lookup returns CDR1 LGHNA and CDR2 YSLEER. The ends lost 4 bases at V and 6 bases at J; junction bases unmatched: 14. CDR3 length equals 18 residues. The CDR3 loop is CASSPNLHSGGDINEQFF. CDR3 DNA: TGCGCCAGCAGCCCGAATCTTCATAGCGGGGGGGATATCAATGAGCAGTTCTTC.

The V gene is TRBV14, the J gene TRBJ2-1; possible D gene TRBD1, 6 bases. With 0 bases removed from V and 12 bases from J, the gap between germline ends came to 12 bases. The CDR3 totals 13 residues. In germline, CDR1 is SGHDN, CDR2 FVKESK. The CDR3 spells CASSQDGGERQFF. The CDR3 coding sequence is TGTGCCAGCAGCCAAGATGGGGGCGAACGGCAGTTCTTC.

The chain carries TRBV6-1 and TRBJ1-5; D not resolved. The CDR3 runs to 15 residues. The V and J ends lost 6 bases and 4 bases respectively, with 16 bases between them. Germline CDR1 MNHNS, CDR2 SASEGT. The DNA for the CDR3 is TGTGCCAGCAGATCGGCCTCTCGGGATAATCAGCCCCAGCATTTT. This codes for CASRSASRDNQPQHF.

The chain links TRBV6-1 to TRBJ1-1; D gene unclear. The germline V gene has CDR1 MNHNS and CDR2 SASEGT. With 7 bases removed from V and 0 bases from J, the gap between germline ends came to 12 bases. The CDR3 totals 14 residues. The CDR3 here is CASNQAVVNTEAFF. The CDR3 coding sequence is TGTGCCAGCAACCAGGCGGTTGTGAACACTGAAGCTTTCTTT.

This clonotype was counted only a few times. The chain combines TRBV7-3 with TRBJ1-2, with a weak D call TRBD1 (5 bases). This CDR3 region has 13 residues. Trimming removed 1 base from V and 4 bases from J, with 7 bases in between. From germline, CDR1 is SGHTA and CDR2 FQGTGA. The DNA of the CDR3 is TGTGCCAGCAGCTTAAGGGGGGGCTATGGCTACACCTTC. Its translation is CASSLRGGYGYTF.

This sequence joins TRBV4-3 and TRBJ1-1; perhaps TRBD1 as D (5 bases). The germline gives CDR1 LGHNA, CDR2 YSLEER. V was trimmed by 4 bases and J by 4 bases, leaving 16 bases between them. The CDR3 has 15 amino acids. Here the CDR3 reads CASSRGGDVGTEAFF. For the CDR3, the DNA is TGCGCCAGCAGCCGAGGAGGGGACGTCGGCACTGAAGCTTTCTTT.

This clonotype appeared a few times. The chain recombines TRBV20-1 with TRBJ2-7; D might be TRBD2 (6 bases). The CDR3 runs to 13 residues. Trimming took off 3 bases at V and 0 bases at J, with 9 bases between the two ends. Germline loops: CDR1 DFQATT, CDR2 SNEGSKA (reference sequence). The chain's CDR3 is CSASGSDSYEQYF. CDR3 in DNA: TGCAGTGCTAGCGGGAGCGACTCCTACGAGCAGTACTTC.

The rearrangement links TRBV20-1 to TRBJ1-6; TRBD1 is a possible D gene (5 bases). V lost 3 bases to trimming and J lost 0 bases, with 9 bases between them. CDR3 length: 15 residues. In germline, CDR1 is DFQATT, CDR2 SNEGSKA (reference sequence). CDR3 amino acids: CSAREGSSYNSPLHF. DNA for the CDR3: TGCAGTGCTAGGGAGGGGAGCTCCTATAATTCACCCCTCCACTTT.

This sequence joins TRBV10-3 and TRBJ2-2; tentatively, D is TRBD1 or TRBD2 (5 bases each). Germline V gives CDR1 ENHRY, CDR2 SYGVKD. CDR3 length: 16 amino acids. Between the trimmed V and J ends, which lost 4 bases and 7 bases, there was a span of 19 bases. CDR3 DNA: TGTGCCATCAGTGGCCGGGACCCCCCCCGGGGCGGGGAGCTGTTTTTT. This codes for CAISGRDPPRGGELFF.

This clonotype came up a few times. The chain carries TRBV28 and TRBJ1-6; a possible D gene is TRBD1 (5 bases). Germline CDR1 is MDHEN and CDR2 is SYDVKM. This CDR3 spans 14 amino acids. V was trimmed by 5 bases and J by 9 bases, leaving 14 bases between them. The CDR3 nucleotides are TGTGCCAGCAGTCGAGGCGGGGGGATTTCACCCCTCCACTTT. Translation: CASSRGGGISPLHF.